This T cell receptor beta chain was identified during a study of cytomegalovirus exposure and HLA in healthy donors. Overall study findings and caveats: It has been reported that TCR beta sequences accurately predicted the HLA-A and HLA-B alleles of most subjects. A prior analysis recorded that most TCR beta V segments were productive about 87% or about 30% of the time. Trimming of TCR beta V- and J-genes showed a link, identified in a later analysis, to a missense DCLRE1C variant.

V lost 3 bases to trimming and J lost 7 bases; unmatched junction nucleotides: 14. Germline lookup yields CDR1 SGHNT and CDR2 YYREEE (reference sequence). CDR3 length: 16 residues. The donors (healthy individuals) were bone marrow donors. Primers for the PCR totalled 60 Vbeta and 13 Jbeta. Produced via immunoSEQ multiplex PCR; TCRdb's table is partial and in-frame only. This sample's table has 160,000 or so clones. With respect to this clone: Its specificity is unknown.

The origin of this receptor is a man younger than 45 in good health and CMV-seronegative. Sequencing was performed on PBMCs. V and J are TRBV5-4 and TRBJ2-7, with 9 bases fitting TRBD2. The DNA for the CDR3 is TGTGCCAGCAGCTCGGGAGCGGGAGGAGGCTACATTGAGCAGTACTTC. This translates into CASSSGAGGGYIEQYF.